These 7 T cell receptor beta chains were all obtained from the same sample, sequenced in a study of cytomegalovirus exposure and HLA in healthy donors. Repertoires were generated with immunoSEQ multiplex PCR, while TCRdb's copy carries only in-frame clones and drops some. Of about 140,000 clones listed, around four fifths were seen once; the top ten hold 1.4%. The sequenced sample consisted of PBMCs. Source of these receptors: a woman in her 30s in good health and CMV-seronegative.

The V call is TRBV4-1, the J call TRBJ2-7; D might be TRBD1 (5 bases). The CDR3 is 16 residues long. In germline, CDR1 is MGHRA, CDR2 YSYEKL. V was shortened by 0 bases and J by 4 bases, with 16 bases between the two germline ends. The CDR3 nucleotides are TGCGCCAGCAGCCAAGACGGCGGCAGGGTGGGATACGAGCAGTACTTC. Residues: CASSQDGGRVGYEQYF.

The rearrangement joins TRBV6-5 to TRBJ1-1, with a possible D match to TRBD1 (5 bases). The CDR3 has 14 amino acids. The germline V and J ends were trimmed by 3 bases and 5 bases, with 13 bases remaining between them. The germline V gene encodes CDR1 MNHEY and CDR2 SVGAGI. The CDR3 loop is CASSYSDRRTEAFF. For the CDR3, the DNA is TGTGCCAGCAGTTATAGTGACAGAAGAACTGAAGCTTTCTTT.

This chain joins TRBV19 and TRBJ1-1, with D perhaps matching TRBD1 (6 bases). Germline assignment: CDR1 LNHDA and CDR2 SQIVND (reference sequence). Trimming pared 5 bases from V and 0 bases from J, leaving 16 bases between. CDR3 length equals 16 residues. CDR3 coding DNA: TGTGCCAGTAGTTTCACACGGACAGCGTTGAACACTGAAGCTTTCTTT. Its translation: CASSFTRTALNTEAFF. Combining the CDR3 with reference TRBV19 and TRBJ1-1 gives the whole variable domain DGGITQSPKYLFRKEGQNVTLSCEQNLNHDAMYWYRQDPGQGLRLIYYSQIVNDFQKGDIAEGYSVSREKKESFPLTVTSAQKNPTAFYLCASSFTRTALNTEAFFGQGTRLTVV.

The table lists this clone with many counts. The chain joins TRBV19 to TRBJ1-2; TRBD1 matches 7 bases. The J segment lost 2 bases and the V segment lost 5 bases, leaving 8 bases of the junction unmatched. CDR1 and CDR2 from the germline V gene are LNHDA and SQIVND (reference sequence). CDR3 length equals 15 residues. The CDR3 here is CASSPTGQLNYGYTF. Here the CDR3 DNA reads TGTGCCAGTAGTCCGACGGGACAGTTAAACTATGGCTACACCTTC.

The chain recombines TRBV9 with TRBJ2-7; 10 nucleotides agree with TRBD2. Trimming at V came to 4 bases and at J to 0 bases, leaving 4 bases not matched to a gene. The germline gives CDR1 SGDLS, CDR2 YYNGEE. The CDR3 has 15 amino acids. The CDR3 DNA follows: TGTGCCAGCAGCAGGACTAGCGGAAGCTCCTACGAGCAGTACTTC. Protein product: CASSRTSGSSYEQYF.

The chain links TRBV6-1 to TRBJ2-6, with a weak D call TRBD2 (5 bases). V shed 1 base and J shed 3 bases, with 10 bases lying between them. Per germline, CDR1 MNHNS and CDR2 SASEGT. CDR3 length: 16 residues. This CDR3 is CASSEGRSYGANVLTF. As DNA, the CDR3 is TGTGCCAGCAGTGAAGGGAGGTCTTATGGGGCCAACGTCCTGACTTTC.

The rearrangement joins TRBV5-6 to TRBJ2-3; 10 bases fit TRBD2. Germline V gene lookup returns CDR1 SGHDT and CDR2 YYEEEE. J lost 4 bases, V lost 2 bases, and 10 bases had no gene match. This CDR3 contains 17 residues. The CDR3 loop reads CASSLVSGTSVADTQYF. The DNA of the CDR3 is TGTGCCAGCAGCTTAGTCAGCGGGACTAGCGTTGCAGATACGCAGTATTTT. The full variable domain, its missing parts supplied by reference TRBV5-6 and TRBJ2-3, is DAGVTQSPTHLIKTRGQQVTLRCSPKSGHDTVSWYQQALGQGPQFIFQYYEEEERQRGNFPDRFSGHQFPNYSSELNVNALLLGDSALYLCASSLVSGTSVADTQYFGPGTRLTVL.